This TCR beta chain was recovered during a study of blood T cell repertoires in COVID-19. CDR1 and CDR2 (germline): MDHEN, SYDVKM. The length of the CDR3 is 16 residues. Trimming removed 3 bases from V and 7 bases from J, with 16 bases in between. Here immunoSEQ multiplex PCR was the method, and the copy in TCRdb shows in-frame clones only, minus some. The sample gives approximately 270,000 clones, around nine tenths of which show up once; over 8% is in the top ten. V is TRBV28 and J is TRBJ1-6; weak D call: TRBD1 (5 bases). The TCR was taken from a man aged 35 to 55 with active or convalescent COVID-19. Sequenced sample: peripheral blood. The CDR3 DNA reads TGTGCCAGCAGTTTCGCAGGACACCACGGGAATTCACCCCTCCACTTT. Translated, it gives CASSFAGHHGNSPLHF.